This TCR beta chain was identified during a study of Graves' ophthalmopathy and Graves' hyperthyroidism (dated by TCRdb to 2017 to 2018). Turning to the overall study: Peripheral blood was collected before any treatment was given, at the time of initial diagnosis. In total, 135 blood samples were TCR-sequenced: 40 to 45 ophthalmopathy, some 72 hyperthyroidism and about 17 hyperthyroidism-to-ophthalmopathy patients. An independent validation cohort was composed of roughly 19 hyperthyroidism patients and 17 patients who later progressed from hyperthyroidism to ophthalmopathy. Following sample collection, hyperthyroidism patients were given methimazole at a starting dose of 30 mg daily, and ophthalmopathy patients were given high-dose intravenous methylprednisolone. To tell Graves' ophthalmopathy apart from Graves' hyperthyroidism, and to predict which patients would progress to ophthalmopathy, the study relied on TCR beta repertoire signatures. In roughly six hyperthyroidism patients, T-cell repertoires of thyroid tissue and blood were compared. To explore V-J signatures that separate ophthalmopathy from hyperthyroidism, a discovery set of about a hundred patients was enrolled, consisting of roughly 45 with ophthalmopathy and roughly 59 with stable hyperthyroidism. The study at large found these results: Most of the expanded thyroid clonotypes with a frequency above 0.001 were also detected in blood, and it was suggested that the thyroid immune response may be reflected by blood repertoires. In validation, the model predicted ophthalmopathy progression with about 64% sensitivity and about 73% specificity; some 13 predicted patients were CT-confirmed with GO in a median of around 6 months. Sample size was not statistically predetermined, and group allocation was not concealed from the investigators. In cross-validation, the 13-signature model distinguished ophthalmopathy from stable hyperthyroidism with approximately 90% sensitivity and about 81% specificity, while in the test set the corresponding values were about 80% and 75%.

For repertoire sequencing, TCR beta CDR3 regions were amplified from RNA transcripts. The first round of RT-PCR was done with HTBI primers and the Qiagen OneStep RT-PCR kit, and was followed by a second round of multiplex PCR, then size selection and purification. The libraries underwent paired-end sequencing with 100 bp reads on an Illumina HiSeq2000. Concerning the study's data processing: SOAPnuke was used for read processing, and reads with adapters, uncalled bases, a mean Phred below 15, or no exact constant-primer or identifier match were discarded. High-quality paired reads were merged with COPE v1.2.5. Each unique nucleotide sequence was treated as a clonotype, and MiTCR v1.1 was used to align the clonotypes to the IMGT TRB V, D and J references. Only V-J combinations with frequency above 0.0001 were analysed, covering 99% to 99.2% of repertoires. For each V-J combination, a TCR clonal expansion and chaos score was defined as F50 clonal expansion divided by the chaos observed in the TCRdist matrix. Welch's t-statistics and random forest were used to reduce features to about a dozen V-J combinations, which were fed into a naive Bayes classifier. The Morisita-Horn index was used to measure how similar the thyroid and blood repertoires were. TCRdb took the public reads, trimmed them with fastp at Q25, ran MiXCR for clone calling and kept in-frame beta chains. Rows are unified per CDR3 protein, each entry keeping the most common DNA and genes. TCRdb's processing, not the authors' own work, is the source of the V and J calls. The sample table contains 300,000 to 450,000 distinct CDR3 sequences; only one count was recorded for roughly 17% of them. The leading ten clones occupy about 2.4% of the sample.

Taken from the germline V gene, the CDR1 and CDR2 loops are SGHAT and FQNNGV. There are 15 amino acids in the CDR3, from cysteine to phenylalanine inclusive. Only the CDR3 part of the read is kept: 45 bases, read in frame from the first base. Trimming takes 5 bases from V and 1 base from J, and the germline ends sit 11 bases apart. As for this clonotype: This clone's antigen is unknown. There are no base qualities to consult, and no much larger clone falls within one base.

Hyperthyroidism was defined as stable when no progression to ophthalmopathy occurred within 18 months of follow-up. The hyperthyroidism patients were 18 to 65 years old and newly diagnosed, with a disease duration of less than 2 months. Patients were excluded if they had other autoimmune diseases, uncontrolled infections, pregnancy or lactation. Clinical symptoms, serum thyroxine, TRAb, thyroid ultrasound and orbital computed tomography were used for diagnosis. PBMCs were isolated from approximately 10 ml of fresh peripheral blood by Ficoll-Paque density gradient centrifugation. Total RNA was extracted with Trizol reagent and quality-checked on an Agilent 2100 Bioanalyzer.

The receptor comes from an adult woman with stable Graves' hyperthyroidism. Sequences were obtained from peripheral blood. The chain is encoded by TRBV11-2 joined to TRBJ2-2, with an unclear D gene assignment. The DNA is TGTGCCAGCAGCCCACTAAACAGGAACACCGGGGAGCTGTTTTTT. It specifies CASSPLNRNTGELFF.